This T cell receptor beta chain was recorded in a study of neurological immune-mediated disorders. This clonotype was seen many times. The antigen remains unidentified. Whole-study results and caveats: While HTLV-1-associated myelopathy showed the greatest TCR clonal expansion, multiple sclerosis showed the least, falling below healthy controls. Among expanded clones, no CDR3 amino acid sequences were shared across subjects, a pattern suggesting private repertoires in all groups.

The CDR3 totals 15 residues. J lost 5 bases, V lost 11 bases, and 14 bases had no gene match. Germline lookup yields CDR1 MNHNS and CDR2 SASEGT. Each TCR transcript was tagged with a 10-nucleotide random UMI during 5'RACE. TCRdb analysed the 5' RACE reads with MiXCR anew, one entry per CDR3 protein. The profile shows 55,000 to 70,000 distinct CDR3 sequences, around 5% of them singletons. This clonotype was obtained from a human donor with multiple sclerosis. The donor label of this sample is uncertain. The gene calls are TRBV6-1 and TRBJ2-3; 9 bases align to TRBD2. Sequencing used PBMCs. CDR3 sequence reads: CACNSGLALRDTQYF. In nucleotides, the CDR3 is TGTGCCTGTAATTCGGGACTAGCACTTAGAGATACGCAGTATTTT.